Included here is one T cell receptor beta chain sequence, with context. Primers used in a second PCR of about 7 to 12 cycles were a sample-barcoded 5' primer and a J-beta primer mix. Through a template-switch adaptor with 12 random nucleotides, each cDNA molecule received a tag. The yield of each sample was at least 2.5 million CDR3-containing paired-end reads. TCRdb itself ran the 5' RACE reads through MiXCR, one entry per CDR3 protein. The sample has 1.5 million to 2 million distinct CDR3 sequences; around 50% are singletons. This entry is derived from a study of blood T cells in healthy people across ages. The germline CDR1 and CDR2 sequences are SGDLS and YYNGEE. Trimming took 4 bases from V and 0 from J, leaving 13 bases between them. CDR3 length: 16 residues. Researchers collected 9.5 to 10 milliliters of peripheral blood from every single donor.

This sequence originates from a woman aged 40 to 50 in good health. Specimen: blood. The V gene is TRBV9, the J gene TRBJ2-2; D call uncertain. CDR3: CASSLGRQANTGELFF. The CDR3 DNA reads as TGTGCCAGCAGCTTAGGGCGGCAGGCGAACACCGGGGAGCTGTTTTTT.